A selection of T cell receptor beta chains follows, all from one sample in a study of blood T cell repertoires in COVID-19. Assay: immunoSEQ multiplex PCR; the TCRdb copy retains only in-frame clones and omits some. The data contain about 110,000 clones, about two thirds of them singletons. Sequenced material: peripheral blood. These receptors were collected from a woman in her 40s with acute or convalescent COVID-19. CDR3s include the opening cysteine and the closing phenylalanine or tryptophan. Each record gives: V gene, J gene, clone size, D gene, CDR3 DNA, CDR3 protein. D genes are given only for firm matches. A clone size is listed for some rows: how often the clone was seen (once, few, many), or a class if it is expanded.

TRBV4-1	TRBJ2-5	NA	NA	TGCGCCAGCAGCCGACCGAGGTCACAAGAGACCCAGTACTTC	CASSRPRSQETQYF
TRBV5-1	TRBJ2-5	NA	NA	TGCGCCAGCAGCTTACTGGGAGACCAAGAGACCCAGTACTTC	CASSLLGDQETQYF
TRBV7-3	TRBJ2-3	NA	NA	TGTGCCAGCAGCCTCACCCCGGGGAAAGCGGATACGCAGTATTTT	CASSLTPGKADTQYF
TRBV2	TRBJ1-5	NA	TRBD1	TGTGCCAGCAGCCCCACCCGAGCCACAGGGGGATATAGCAATCAGCCCCAGCATTTT	CASSPTRATGGYSNQPQHF
TRBV7-7	TRBJ2-1	few	TRBD2	TGTGCCAGCAGCCTCGGGACTAAAGGGAGCGGAGAGCAGTTCTTC	CASSLGTKGSGEQFF
TRBV10-1	TRBJ2-3	NA	NA	TGCGCCAGCAGTGGGAGGGGGCCGGGTACGCAGTATTTT	CASSGRGPGTQYF
TRBV11-2	TRBJ1-4	NA	TRBD1	TGTGCCAGCAGCATGGGACAGGGGGAGAATGAAAAACTGTTTTTT	CASSMGQGENEKLFF
TRBV28	TRBJ2-1	NA	NA	TGTGCCAGCAGTCTCCGCTACAATGAGCAGTTCTTC	CASSLRYNEQFF
TRBV6-5	TRBJ1-1	NA	NA	TGTGCCAGCATGCCGGGGGTAGTGAACACTGAAGCTTTCTTT	CASMPGVVNTEAFF
TRBV9	TRBJ2-1	NA	NA	TGTGCCAGCAGCGTAGGGAGGGGGGGGACTTACAATGAGCAGTTCTTC	CASSVGRGGTYNEQFF
TRBV7-2	TRBJ2-7	NA	TRBD1	TGTGCCAGCGGACCCGGGACAGGGGGCGGGTACGAGCAGTACTTC	CASGPGTGGGYEQYF
TRBV15	TRBJ2-5	NA	NA	TGTGCCACCAGCATGGCAGGGGATATGAAGACCCAGTACTTC	CATSMAGDMKTQYF
TRBV9	TRBJ2-3	NA	NA	TGTGCCAGCAGCCCTCGACAAAATCCCTCAGATACGCAGTATTTT	CASSPRQNPSDTQYF
TRBV29-1	TRBJ1-1	NA	NA	TGCAGCGCCAGGGGGAACACTGAAGCTTTCTTT	CSARGNTEAFF
TRBV5-4	TRBJ2-2	NA	NA	TGTGCCAGCAGCACCAGGGGAGCCGGGGAGCTGTTTTTT	CASSTRGAGELFF
TRBV5-1	TRBJ2-7	NA	NA	TGCGCCAGCAGCTTGAGCTGGGCCTCGGGAGATAAGCAGTACTTC	CASSLSWASGDKQYF
TRBV28	TRBJ1-5	NA	NA	TGTGCCAGCAGGTTAAGGGAGGAGCAGCCCCAGCATTTT	CASRLREEQPQHF
TRBV18	TRBJ1-1	few	NA	TGTGCCAGCGGAAAAACAGGGCCTATGAACACTGAAGCTTTCTTT	CASGKTGPMNTEAFF
TRBV15	TRBJ2-3	NA	NA	TGTGCCACCAAGGCTGATAGGGGGACAGATACGCAGTATTTT	CATKADRGTDTQYF
TRBV2	TRBJ1-5	NA	TRBD1	TGTGCCAGCAGTGAGGTGGGACAGGGGGCTAGGGGCTTTAATCAGCCCCAGCATTTT	CASSEVGQGARGFNQPQHF
TRBV28	TRBJ1-2	NA	NA	TGTGCCAGCAGTTTCCCACCGGCACGTCCGGGGATTGACTATGGCTACACCTTC	CASSFPPARPGIDYGYTF
TRBV6-1	TRBJ1-6	NA	NA	TGTGCCAGCAGTGAAAATCGAGGGAGCGCCTATAATTCACCCCTCCACTTT	CASSENRGSAYNSPLHF
TRBV4-3	TRBJ1-2	NA	TRBD1	TGCGCCAGCAGCCAAGACTGGGTGCAGGGGGCGGGCTATGGCTACACCTTC	CASSQDWVQGAGYGYTF
TRBV27	TRBJ1-1	NA	TRBD1	TGTGCCAGCAGTTTCCAACCCTCCGGGACAGGGTTTGGCACTGAAGCTTTCTTT	CASSFQPSGTGFGTEAFF
TRBV18	TRBJ2-7	NA	TRBD1	TGTGCCAGCTCACGGGCAACAGGGGGCTACGAGCAGTACTTC	CASSRATGGYEQYF
TRBV5-1	TRBJ2-3	NA	TRBD2	TGCGCCAGCAGCTCGGGACTAGCGGAACCCACAGATACGCAGTATTTT	CASSSGLAEPTDTQYF
TRBV5-5	TRBJ2-3	NA	TRBD2	TGTGCCAGCAGCTTGGTCTTTAGCGGGGGGGGCACAGATACGCAGTATTTT	CASSLVFSGGGTDTQYF
TRBV5-6	TRBJ2-3	NA	NA	TGTGCCAGCAGCGGAGGGGAAGATACGCAGTATTTT	CASSGGEDTQYF
TRBV24-1	TRBJ2-1	once	NA	TGTGCCACCAGTGTCCTAGGAGGCGAGCAGTTCTTC	CATSVLGGEQFF
TRBV5-5	TRBJ2-7	NA	NA	TGTGCCAGCAGCACAAGGACAGAATTCTCCTACGAGCAGTACTTC	CASSTRTEFSYEQYF
TRBV4-3	TRBJ2-3	NA	TRBD2	TGCGCCAGCAGCCAAGATATGCCTAGCGGGGGGAGGAATACGCAGTATTTT	CASSQDMPSGGRNTQYF
TRBV7-8	TRBJ1-5	NA	NA	TGTGCCAGCAGCTTAGCAGGGGGAGGGAATCAGCCCCAGCATTTT	CASSLAGGGNQPQHF
TRBV19	TRBJ2-2	NA	NA	TGTGCCAGTATGGAGGTCACCGGGGAGCTGTTTTTT	CASMEVTGELFF
TRBV6-4	TRBJ2-3	NA	TRBD1	TGTGCCAGCAGCCAACAGGGGGGCACAGATACGCAGTATTTT	CASSQQGGTDTQYF
TRBV9	TRBJ2-3	NA	NA	TGTGCCAGCAGCGTACTACAGGCCACAGATACGCAGTATTTT	CASSVLQATDTQYF
TRBV29-1	TRBJ1-2	NA	TRBD1	TGCAGCGATAGAAGACAGGGGGTTAGCGACCCCTACACCTTC	CSDRRQGVSDPYTF
TRBV5-5	TRBJ2-3	NA	TRBD2	TGTGCCAGCAGCCCCCTAGCGGGGGGGCTCACAGATACGCAGTATTTT	CASSPLAGGLTDTQYF
TRBV4-1	TRBJ1-1	NA	NA	TGCGCCAGCAGCCAAGACTGGGCAGGCTACACTGAAGCTTTCTTT	CASSQDWAGYTEAFF
TRBV28	TRBJ2-7	once	NA	TGTGCCAGCAGTTTAGATTTGGGGCTTAAGTACTTC	CASSLDLGLKYF
TRBV6-2/TRBV6-3	TRBJ2-1	NA	NA	TGTGCCAGCAGTCTAGCCGGGGGGCCTTCCAATGAGCAGTTCTTC	CASSLAGGPSNEQFF
TRBV27	TRBJ2-1	NA	TRBD2	TGTGCCAGCAGTTTATCGAGACTAGCGGGGGGGCAGCAGTTCTTC	CASSLSRLAGGQQFF
TRBV19	TRBJ2-1	NA	NA	TGTGCCAGTAGTATAAGCGCCGGGGGAAATGAGCAGTTCTTC	CASSISAGGNEQFF
TRBV4-1	TRBJ2-5	NA	TRBD2	TGCGCCAGCAGCCAAGGGACTAGCGGAATCCAAGAGACCCAGTACTTC	CASSQGTSGIQETQYF